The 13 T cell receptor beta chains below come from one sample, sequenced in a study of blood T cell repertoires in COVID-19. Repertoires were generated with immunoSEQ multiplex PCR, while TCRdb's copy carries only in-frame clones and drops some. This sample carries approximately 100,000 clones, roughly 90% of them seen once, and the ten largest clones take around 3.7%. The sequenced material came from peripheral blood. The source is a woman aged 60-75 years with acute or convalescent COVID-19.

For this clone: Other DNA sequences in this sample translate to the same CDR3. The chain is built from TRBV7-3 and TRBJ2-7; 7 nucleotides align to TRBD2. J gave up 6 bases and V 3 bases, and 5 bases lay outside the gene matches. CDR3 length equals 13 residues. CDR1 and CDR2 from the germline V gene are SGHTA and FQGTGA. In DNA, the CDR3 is TGTGCCAGCAGCTTGGGAGCGGGGCGCGAGCAGTACTTC. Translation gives CASSLGAGREQYF.

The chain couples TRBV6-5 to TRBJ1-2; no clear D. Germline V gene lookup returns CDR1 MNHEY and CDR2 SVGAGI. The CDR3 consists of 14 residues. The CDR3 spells CASGRTDGGYGYTF. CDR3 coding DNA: TGTGCTAGCGGGCGGACTGACGGCGGCTATGGCTACACCTTC.

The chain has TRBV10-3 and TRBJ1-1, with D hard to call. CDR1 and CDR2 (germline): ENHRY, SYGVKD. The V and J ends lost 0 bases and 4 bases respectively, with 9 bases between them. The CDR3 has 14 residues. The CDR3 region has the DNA TGTGCCATCAGTGAGTCGAGTAGCGGCACTGAAGCTTTCTTT. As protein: CAISESSSGTEAFF.

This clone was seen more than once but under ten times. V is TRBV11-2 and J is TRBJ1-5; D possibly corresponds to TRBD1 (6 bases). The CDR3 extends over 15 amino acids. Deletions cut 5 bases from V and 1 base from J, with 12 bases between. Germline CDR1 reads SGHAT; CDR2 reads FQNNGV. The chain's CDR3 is CASSEGGLSNQPQHF. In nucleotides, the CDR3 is TGTGCCAGCAGCGAGGGGGGGCTGAGCAATCAGCCCCAGCATTTT.

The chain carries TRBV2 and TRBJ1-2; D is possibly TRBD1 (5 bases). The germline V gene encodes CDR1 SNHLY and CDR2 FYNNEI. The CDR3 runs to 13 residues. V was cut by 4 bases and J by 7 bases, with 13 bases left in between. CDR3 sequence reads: CASSVGPRVGYTF. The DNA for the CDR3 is TGTGCCAGCAGTGTGGGGCCAAGGGTTGGCTACACCTTC.

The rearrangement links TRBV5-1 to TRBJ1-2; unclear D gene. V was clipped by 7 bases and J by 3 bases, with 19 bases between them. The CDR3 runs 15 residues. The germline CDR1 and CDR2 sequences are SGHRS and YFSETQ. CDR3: CASANGIQRDYGYTF. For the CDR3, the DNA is TGCGCCAGCGCAAACGGGATTCAGCGAGACTATGGCTACACCTTC.

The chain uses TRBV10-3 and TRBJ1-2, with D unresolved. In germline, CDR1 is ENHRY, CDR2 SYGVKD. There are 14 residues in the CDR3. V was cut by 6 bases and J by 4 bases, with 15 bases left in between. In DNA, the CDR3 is TGTGCCATCAGGACTTCAGAGCGTGGCTATGGCTACACCTTC. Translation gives CAIRTSERGYGYTF.

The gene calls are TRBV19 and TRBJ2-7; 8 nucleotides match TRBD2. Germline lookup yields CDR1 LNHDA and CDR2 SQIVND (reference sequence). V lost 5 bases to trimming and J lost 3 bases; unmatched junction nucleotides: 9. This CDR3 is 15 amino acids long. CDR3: CASSLTGGPDYEQYF. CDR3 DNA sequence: TGTGCCAGTAGTCTAACGGGAGGGCCTGACTACGAGCAGTACTTC. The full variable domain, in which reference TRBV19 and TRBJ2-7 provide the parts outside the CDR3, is DGGITQSPKYLFRKEGQNVTLSCEQNLNHDAMYWYRQDPGQGLRLIYYSQIVNDFQKGDIAEGYSVSREKKESFPLTVTSAQKNPTAFYLCASSLTGGPDYEQYFGPGTRLTVT.

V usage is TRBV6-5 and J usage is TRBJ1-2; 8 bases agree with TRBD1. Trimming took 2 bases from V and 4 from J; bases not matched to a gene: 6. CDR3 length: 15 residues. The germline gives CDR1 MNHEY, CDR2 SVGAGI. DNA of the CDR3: TGTGCCAGCAGTTACGGGACAGGCCGCACCTATGGCTACACCTTC. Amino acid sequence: CASSYGTGRTYGYTF.

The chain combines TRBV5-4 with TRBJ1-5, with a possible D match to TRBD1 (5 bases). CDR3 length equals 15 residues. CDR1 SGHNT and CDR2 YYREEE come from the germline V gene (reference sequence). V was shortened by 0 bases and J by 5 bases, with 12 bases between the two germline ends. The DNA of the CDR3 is TGTGCCAGCAGCTTGGACGGGGGAGGCTATCAGCCCCAGCATTTT. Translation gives CASSLDGGGYQPQHF.

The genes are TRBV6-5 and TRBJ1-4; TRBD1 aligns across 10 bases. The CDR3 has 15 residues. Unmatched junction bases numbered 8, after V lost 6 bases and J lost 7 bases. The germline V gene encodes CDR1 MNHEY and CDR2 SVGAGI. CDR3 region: CASSTGTGVTEKLFF. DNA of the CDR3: TGTGCCAGCAGCACCGGGACAGGGGTCACTGAAAAACTGTTTTTT.

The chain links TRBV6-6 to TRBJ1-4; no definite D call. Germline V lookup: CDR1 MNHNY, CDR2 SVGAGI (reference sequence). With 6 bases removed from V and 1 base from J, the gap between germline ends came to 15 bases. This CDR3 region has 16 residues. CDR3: CASSLAAVRTNEKLFF. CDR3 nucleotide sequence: TGTGCCAGCAGCCTAGCCGCAGTGAGAACTAATGAAAAACTGTTTTTT.

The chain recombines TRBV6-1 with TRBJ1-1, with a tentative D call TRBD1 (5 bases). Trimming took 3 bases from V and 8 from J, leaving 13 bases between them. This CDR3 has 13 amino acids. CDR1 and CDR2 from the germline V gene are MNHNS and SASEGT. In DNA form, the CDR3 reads TGTGCCAGCAGTGAGCAGGGATACGGGGAAGCTTTCTTT. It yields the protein CASSEQGYGEAFF.